This is a list of T cell receptor beta chains from one sample in a study of tumor-infiltrating lymphocytes in primary liver carcinoma. MiXCR, applied by TCRdb to the multiplex PCR reads, yields one record per CDR3 protein. This table has 250,000 to 350,000 distinct CDR3 sequences, nearly 60% appearing once. The sample consisted of peripheral blood. The receptors come from a woman in her thirties with primary liver carcinoma and hepatitis B virus infection. Each CDR3 is given with its conserved first and last residue. Each record gives: J gene, V gene, CDR3 protein.

TRBJ2-1 | TRBV6-5 | CASSSSGRAGNEQFF
TRBJ2-1 | TRBV6-1 | CASQRRGDSLNDQFF
TRBJ1-2 | TRBV12-3/TRBV12-4 | CASSRTSGITSYGYTF
TRBJ2-5 | TRBV29-1 | CSIEDRQGPVGAQYF
TRBJ2-1 | TRBV30 | CAWSHSTQWGEQFF
TRBJ2-5 | TRBV6-2/TRBV6-3 | CASGYSGYETQYF
TRBJ1-4 | TRBV11-2 | CASSRPGQGALEKLFF
TRBJ2-5 | TRBV6-1 | CASSSRGSSPETQYF
TRBJ1-6 | TRBV4-2 | CASSQGNNSPLHF
TRBJ1-2 | TRBV4-2 | CASSRPGDYGYTF
TRBJ2-3 | TRBV7-8 | CASSSLAGLGDTQYF
TRBJ2-7 | TRBV28 | CASSLGRGGHEQYF
TRBJ2-5 | TRBV14 | CASSQGMKGTQYF
TRBJ2-7 | TRBV7-3 | CASSLNLAGVPGGYEQYF
TRBJ1-1 | TRBV28 | CASSLGDRGNTEAFF
TRBJ2-1 | TRBV6-5 | CASSPSLARNEQFF
TRBJ1-1 | TRBV12-3/TRBV12-4 | CASSTTSKAFF
TRBJ2-3 | TRBV5-4 | CASSSGVLAGVWDTQYF
TRBJ2-3 | TRBV4-2 | CASSRATSGRGGDTQYF
TRBJ1-5 | TRBV12-3/TRBV12-4 | CVSTRTGGNEPQHF
TRBJ1-2 | TRBV6-6 | CASSYWDFRHGYTF
TRBJ1-1 | TRBV4-3 | CASSRALSRVLSPEAFF
TRBJ2-3 | TRBV7-9 | CASSINTRETGTQYF
TRBJ2-1 | TRBV4-2 | CASNQDLVGYEQFF
TRBJ2-3 | TRBV12-3/TRBV12-4 | CASSSMASTDTQYF
TRBJ2-3 | TRBV19 | CASSITGTDTDTQYF
TRBJ2-7 | TRBV7-9 | CASSSRDRYEQYF
TRBJ2-3 | TRBV30 | CTWKTGTGADTQYF
TRBJ2-7 | TRBV29-1 | CSVLIGNEQYF
TRBJ2-2 | TRBV5-4 | CAGSLSGKELFF
TRBJ2-3 | TRBV4-3 | CASSQGTRRSTDTQYF
TRBJ1-1 | TRBV6-9 | CASDPGVNTEAFF
TRBJ1-2 | TRBV13 | CASSLGALGEDNYGYTF
TRBJ2-7 | TRBV6-5 | CASSPRAYEQYF
TRBJ2-1 | TRBV4-2 | CASSQDRRGSYNEQFF
TRBJ2-1 | TRBV29-1 | CSAATGVSSNEQFF
TRBJ2-2 | TRBV11-1 | CASTNREDTRELLF
TRBJ2-1 | TRBV12-3/TRBV12-4 | CASSFSGTAHFF
TRBJ2-1 | TRBV10-3 | CAISDQGEYNEQFF
TRBJ2-7 | TRBV6-5 | CASRKRGSGEQYF
TRBJ2-3 | TRBV6-6 | CANSYGRARGDTQYF
TRBJ2-1 | TRBV4-2 | CASSPPSGSSYSEQFF
TRBJ2-4 | TRBV6-6 | CASSYSKGQGTSSGKNIQYF
TRBJ2-7 | TRBV11-2 | CVSSTYTSGIYEQYF
TRBJ1-1 | TRBV6-2/TRBV6-3 | CASSPRTGVNTETFF
TRBJ2-3 | TRBV5-1 | CASSLEVAGATDTQYF
TRBJ1-5 | TRBV12-3/TRBV12-4 | CASSLGGRSNQHQHF
TRBJ2-1 | TRBV28 | CASSLFPGLAGYNEHFF
TRBJ1-2 | TRBV14 | CASSLRRGYGYTF
TRBJ2-5 | TRBV11-2 | CASSLAGTQSETQYF
TRBJ1-5 | TRBV6-8 | CASTKRQADQPQHF
TRBJ2-3 | TRBV5-4 | CASSPGVGHATATQYF
TRBJ2-7 | TRBV11-2 | CASSLEAGVWDEQYF
TRBJ1-1 | TRBV14 | CASSQSGSVAFF
TRBJ2-7 | TRBV5-5 | CASSSTGPYEQYF